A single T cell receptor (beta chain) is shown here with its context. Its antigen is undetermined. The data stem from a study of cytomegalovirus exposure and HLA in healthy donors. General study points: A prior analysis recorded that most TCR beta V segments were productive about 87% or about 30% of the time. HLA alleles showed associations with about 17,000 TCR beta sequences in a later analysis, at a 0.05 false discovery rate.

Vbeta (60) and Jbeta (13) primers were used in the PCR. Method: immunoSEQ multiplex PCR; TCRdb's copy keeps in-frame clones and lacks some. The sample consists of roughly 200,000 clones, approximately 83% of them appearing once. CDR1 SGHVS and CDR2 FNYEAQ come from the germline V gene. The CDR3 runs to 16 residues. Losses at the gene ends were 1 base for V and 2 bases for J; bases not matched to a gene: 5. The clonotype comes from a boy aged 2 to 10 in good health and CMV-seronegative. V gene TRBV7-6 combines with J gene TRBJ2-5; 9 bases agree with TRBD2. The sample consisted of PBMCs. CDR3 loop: CASSLDVAGEQETQYF. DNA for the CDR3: TGTGCCAGCAGCTTAGATGTAGCGGGAGAACAAGAGACCCAGTACTTC.